The sequence of this T cell receptor (beta chain) was determined in a study of cytomegalovirus exposure and HLA in healthy donors. Study findings and constraints: A cluster of highly shared sequence variants was likely a sequencing artifact. The analysis excluded some indistinguishable V segments, including TRBV6-2 and TRBV6-3. Earlier results showed most TCR beta V segments being productive about 87% or about 30% of the time.

CDR1 is MGHRA and CDR2 is YSYEKL in the germline V gene. V dropped 1 base and J dropped 6; count of bases not matched to a gene: 11. The CDR3 spans 18 residues. This PCR relied on a set of 60 Vbeta primers and 13 Jbeta primers. Clones were read by immunoSEQ multiplex PCR, and TCRdb kept only the in-frame ones, dropping some. The sample consists of some 100,000 clones, approximately 68% of them appearing once. Only one count was recorded for this clone. The antigen remains undetermined. Those who donated were healthy bone marrow donors. This sequence was found in a woman between 18 and 29 years old in good health and CMV-seropositive. The sequenced material came from PBMCs. The rearrangement joins TRBV4-1 to TRBJ2-1, with TRBD2 matching 11 bases. The CDR3 loop reads CASSQGVAGGPLGNEQFF. In DNA, the CDR3 is TGCGCCAGCAGCCAAGGTGTAGCGGGAGGGCCTCTAGGCAATGAGCAGTTCTTC.